These T cell receptor beta chains were read from a single sample in a study of shared clonotypes between healthy human individuals. Profiling relied on immunoSEQ multiplex PCR, and the TCRdb table lists in-frame clones only, not all of them. This table has under 80,000 clones, under 65% appearing once. Sequencing used memory CD8+ T cells sorted from blood. The receptor set was obtained from a man aged 25-45 years in good health. CDR3s include the opening cysteine and the closing phenylalanine or tryptophan. A D gene is named only where the DNA matches it firmly. Rows may omit the clone size; those that give it use once, few, many or a size class.

D: TRBD2; V: TRBV18; size: .; J: TRBJ2-2; DNA: TGTGCCAGCTCACCCCCCGGACTAGCGGTTAACACCGGGGAGCTGTTTTTT; CDR3: CASSPPGLAVNTGELFF
D: .; V: TRBV5-5; size: .; J: TRBJ1-1; DNA: TGTGCCAGCAGCCCGACGTTGTACACTGAAGCTTTCTTT; CDR3: CASSPTLYTEAFF
D: TRBD1; V: TRBV7-2; size: .; J: TRBJ2-7; DNA: TGTGCCAGCAGCTTAATCGCAGGGGGCTACGAGCAGTACTTC; CDR3: CASSLIAGGYEQYF
D: .; V: TRBV5-4; size: .; J: TRBJ2-3; DNA: TGTGCCAGCAGCTTGCCTGGACTCTCCCGCACAGATACGCAGTATTTT; CDR3: CASSLPGLSRTDTQYF
D: TRBD2; V: TRBV27; size: many; J: TRBJ2-7; DNA: TGTGCCAGCAGTGAGACTAGCGGGAGTAACTACGAGCAGTACTTC; CDR3: CASSETSGSNYEQYF
D: .; V: TRBV5-1; size: .; J: TRBJ2-7; DNA: TGCGCCAGCAGCTTTCGGGCTAGCGTATCCACCCGGACCTACGAGCAGTACTTC; CDR3: CASSFRASVSTRTYEQYF
D: .; V: TRBV18; size: .; J: TRBJ2-5; DNA: TGTGCCACCTCAGGGTACGATAACCGAGAGACCCAGTACTTC; CDR3: CATSGYDNRETQYF
D: .; V: TRBV9; size: .; J: TRBJ2-5; DNA: TGTGCCAGCAGCGGTAGGGGGAATCAAGAGACCCAGTACTTC; CDR3: CASSGRGNQETQYF
D: TRBD2; V: TRBV5-1; size: few; J: TRBJ2-3; DNA: TGCGCCAGCAGCTCGTTAGCGGGAAGAAGCACAGATACGCAGTATTTT; CDR3: CASSSLAGRSTDTQYF
D: .; V: TRBV9; size: .; J: TRBJ1-5; DNA: TGTGCCAGCAGCCGACAGGACAATCAGCCCCAGCATTTT; CDR3: CASSRQDNQPQHF
D: .; V: TRBV27; size: few; J: TRBJ2-7; DNA: TGTGCCAGCAGTCGCGCCAGGAGTTCCTACGAGCAGTACTTC; CDR3: CASSRARSSYEQYF
D: .; V: TRBV27; size: .; J: TRBJ2-3; DNA: TGTGCCAGCAGTTTTTGGGGGGTCCAGGGCCCCACGGATACGCAGTATTTT; CDR3: CASSFWGVQGPTDTQYF
D: .; V: TRBV4-1; size: .; J: TRBJ2-4; DNA: TGCGCCAGCAGCCTTTCCGGGACCCTAGCCAAAAACATTCAGTACTTC; CDR3: CASSLSGTLAKNIQYF
D: .; V: TRBV5-5; size: .; J: TRBJ2-7; DNA: TGTGCCAGCAGCCGACCCGGGACGCGGGACGAGCAGTACTTC; CDR3: CASSRPGTRDEQYF
D: .; V: TRBV30; size: few; J: TRBJ2-5; DNA: TGTGCCTGGAGTGTAGGGGGAGAGACCCAGTACTTC; CDR3: CAWSVGGETQYF
D: .; V: TRBV28; size: .; J: TRBJ2-7; DNA: TGTGCCAGCAGGTCGACGAGCTACGAGCAGTACTTC; CDR3: CASRSTSYEQYF
D: TRBD2; V: TRBV4-1; size: .; J: TRBJ2-2; DNA: TGCGCCAGCAGCCAAGAGGGGAGCGGGAGTAACACCGGGGAGCTGTTTTTT; CDR3: CASSQEGSGSNTGELFF
D: .; V: TRBV28; size: .; J: TRBJ2-2; DNA: TGTGCCAGCTGCAACGGGGTTACCGGGGAGCTGTTTTTT; CDR3: CASCNGVTGELFF
D: TRBD2; V: TRBV7-6; size: .; J: TRBJ2-1; DNA: TGTGCCAGCAGCACACCGGGACTAGCTGCTGAGCAGTTCTTC; CDR3: CASSTPGLAAEQFF
D: TRBD2; V: TRBV7-8; size: .; J: TRBJ2-1; DNA: TGTGCCAGCAGCTTTGGGGAGGGTTTCTACAATGAGCAGTTCTTC; CDR3: CASSFGEGFYNEQFF